Each of the 26 T cell receptor beta chains below was sequenced from the same sample in a study of T cell repertoires in aging, cancer and after chemotherapy. Rearranged V-D-J TRB sequences were amplified with a mixed TRB-A/B primer pool. One entry per CDR3 protein, called by TCRdb with MiXCR from the multiplex PCR reads. Of fewer than 2,500 distinct CDR3 sequences in the sample, about 20% were seen once. TCR beta rearrangements were amplified from peripheral blood genomic DNA. The sample was blood. These receptors were collected from a human donor with a blood cancer.

This clonotype showed up just a few times. The chain combines TRBV7-2 with TRBJ1-1; D gene ambiguous. CDR3 length: 14 amino acids. Looked up from germline, CDR1 is SGHTA and CDR2 is FQGNSA. V dropped 2 bases and J dropped 1 base, with 8 bases sitting between them. The CDR3 nucleotides read TGTGCCAGCAGCTTAATTGGAGGGAACACTGAAGCTTTCTTT. It encodes CASSLIGGNTEAFF. The whole variable domain, filled in from reference TRBV7-2 and TRBJ1-1, reads GAGVSQSPSNKVTEKGKDVELRCDPISGHTALYWYRQSLGQGLEFLIYFQGNSAPDKSGLPSDRFSAERTGGSVSTLTIQRTQQEDSAVYLCASSLIGGNTEAFFGQGTRLTVV.

By share, this clonotype ranks as medium-sized. The rearrangement joins TRBV7-9 to TRBJ1-4, with D hard to call. With 3 bases removed from V and 2 bases from J, the gap between germline ends came to 10 bases. The germline gives CDR1 SEHNR, CDR2 FQNEAQ (reference sequence). This CDR3 spans 15 amino acids. In DNA form, the CDR3 reads TGTGCCAGCAGCTTCGGGATCCCTACTAATGAAAAACTGTTTTTT. Its translation: CASSFGIPTNEKLFF.

Comment on this clonotype: The junction departs from the called germline gene at one end, perhaps through a read error. The gene calls are TRBV6-1 and TRBJ2-1; TRBD2 matches at 10 bases. This CDR3 contains 13 residues. Germline V CDR1 and CDR2: MNHNS, SASEGT. This CDR3 reads CASREAGGNEQFF. CDR3 coding DNA: TGTGCCAGCAGGGAAGCGGGAGGGAATGAGCAGTTCTTC.

The V call is TRBV10-3, the J call TRBJ1-2; 7 bases are shared with TRBD1. V shed 2 bases, J shed 4 bases, and the junction held 4 bases outside the gene matches. Germline lookup yields CDR1 ENHRY and CDR2 SYGVKD. The CDR3 length is 14 residues. CDR3 protein: CAISEDQGGYGYTF. DNA of the CDR3: TGTGCCATCAGTGAGGACCAGGGGGGCTATGGCTACACCTTC.

The V call is TRBV7-9, the J call TRBJ1-1; 8 nucleotides agree with TRBD1. The CDR3 runs 17 residues. Germline lookup yields CDR1 SEHNR and CDR2 FQNEAQ (reference sequence). V lost 0 bases, J lost 1 base, and 7 bases stayed unmatched. DNA of the CDR3: TGTGCCAGCAGCTTAGCGTTGGCAGGGGGCCAGAACACTGAAGCTTTCTTT. Its protein is CASSLALAGGQNTEAFF.

By sample share, this clonotype is medium-sized. J is TRBJ2-1 and V is TRBV6-2 or TRBV6-3, with 14 nucleotides matching TRBD2. There are 19 residues in the CDR3. V lost 5 bases and J lost 2; bases outside the gene matches: 11. Germline V lookup: CDR1 MNHEY, CDR2 SVGEGT. CDR3 in amino acids: CASSPRLAGGPGAYNEQFF. Here the CDR3 DNA reads TGTGCCAGCAGTCCCCGACTAGCGGGAGGGCCGGGGGCCTACAATGAGCAGTTCTTC.

This clonotype is medium-sized. This rearrangement joins TRBV5-4 to TRBJ2-1; tentative D call: TRBD2 (5 bases). CDR1 is SGHNT, CDR2 YYREEE, per germline (reference sequence). This CDR3 is 18 amino acids long. The CDR3 coding sequence is TGTGCGACCTTAGCGCGACAAACAAAAACTAATCATTACAATGAGCAGTTCTTC. Its translation: CATLARQTKTNHYNEQFF.

This clonotype is deemed medium-sized. The chain recombines TRBV6-5 with TRBJ2-7; no clear D gene. V was trimmed by 4 bases and J by 2 bases, leaving 3 bases between them. CDR3 length: 11 residues. Germline-derived CDR1 and CDR2 are MNHEY and SVGAGI. CDR3 amino acids: CASSSPYEQYF. The CDR3 region has the DNA TGTGCCAGCAGTTCCCCCTACGAGCAGTACTTC.

This rearrangement joins TRBV6-1 to TRBJ2-3; 7 nucleotides line up with TRBD1. Germline CDR1 reads MNHNS; CDR2 reads SASEGT. Trimming took 3 bases from V and 3 from J; bases not matched to a gene: 6. There are 15 residues in the CDR3. The CDR3 DNA reads TGTGCCAGCAGTGAGGACAGGACATGGACAGATACGCAGTATTTT. It translates to CASSEDRTWTDTQYF.

Sample share makes this clonotype medium-sized (0.01 to 0.1%). The chain has TRBV19 and TRBJ2-7; D possibly corresponds to TRBD1 (6 bases). The CDR3 extends over 14 amino acids. The germline gives CDR1 LNHDA, CDR2 SQIVND (reference sequence). Trimming took off 7 bases at V and 4 bases at J, with 17 bases between the two ends. The CDR3 spells CASTHAQGAYEQYF. CDR3 coding DNA: TGTGCCAGTACTCATGCACAGGGCGCGTACGAGCAGTACTTC. Filled out from reference TRBV19 and TRBJ2-7, the complete variable domain reads DGGITQSPKYLFRKEGQNVTLSCEQNLNHDAMYWYRQDPGQGLRLIYYSQIVNDFQKGDIAEGYSVSREKKESFPLTVTSAQKNPTAFYLCASTHAQGAYEQYFGPGTRLTVT.

The chain joins TRBV20-1 to TRBJ2-3; possibly TRBD2 for D (6 bases). In germline, CDR1 is DFQATT, CDR2 SNEGSKA (reference sequence). V was pared by 1 base and J by 10 bases, with 6 bases between. The CDR3 spans 10 residues. Written as DNA, the CDR3 is TGCAGTGCTAGAGGGGGGGCGCAGTATTTT. It specifies CSARGGAQYF.

The chain links TRBV7-2 to TRBJ2-5; 8 bases are a match to TRBD2. Trimming removed 8 bases from V and 5 bases from J; junction bases left unmatched: 10. CDR1 and CDR2 (germline): SGHTA, FQGNSA. This CDR3 spans 14 amino acids. CDR3 DNA sequence: TGTGCCAGCCACCGGGAGGGCCTTGGGGAGACCCAGTACTTC. Amino acid sequence: CASHREGLGETQYF. The full variable domain, completed using reference TRBV7-2 and TRBJ2-5, is GAGVSQSPSNKVTEKGKDVELRCDPISGHTALYWYRQSLGQGLEFLIYFQGNSAPDKSGLPSDRFSAERTGGSVSTLTIQRTQQEDSAVYLCASHREGLGETQYFGPGTRLLVL.

The chain employs TRBV4-3 and TRBJ2-6, with D maybe TRBD1 (6 bases). With 1 base removed from V and 4 bases from J, the gap between germline ends came to 11 bases. Germline CDR1 reads LGHNA; CDR2 reads YSLEER. This CDR3 region has 16 residues. The CDR3 DNA follows: TGCGCCAGCAGCCAAGGAACAGGGACCGGGGCCAACGTCCTGACTTTC. Translating gives CASSQGTGTGANVLTF.

This clonotype is judged medium-sized. The gene calls are TRBV5-1 and TRBJ2-1; D ambiguous. Between the trimmed V and J ends, which lost 7 bases and 4 bases, there was a span of 6 bases. From germline, CDR1 is SGHRS and CDR2 YFSETQ. This CDR3 has 11 residues. The CDR3 protein is CASGTYNEQFF. CDR3 DNA sequence: TGCGCCAGCGGCACTTACAATGAGCAGTTCTTC.

By proportion, this clonotype is medium-sized. The chain employs TRBV6-1 and TRBJ2-6, with D unclear. The ends were cut back, 4 bases at V and 0 bases at J, with 7 bases in the middle. This CDR3 is 15 amino acids long. Germline V lookup: CDR1 MNHNS, CDR2 SASEGT. This chain's CDR3 is CASSVQISGANVLTF. For the CDR3, the DNA is TGTGCCAGCAGTGTCCAGATCTCTGGGGCCAACGTCCTGACTTTC.

The CDR3 DNA reads as TGTGCCAGCAGCGGGCTAGCGGGATTCAATGAGCAGTTCTTC. Its translation is CASSGLAGFNEQFF. The gene calls are TRBV12-3 or TRBV12-4 and TRBJ2-1; the match to TRBD2 covers 9 bases. J lost 6 bases, V lost 6 bases, and 6 bases had no gene match. There are 14 residues in the CDR3.

This clonotype is categorized as medium-sized. The rearrangement uses TRBV6-2 or TRBV6-3 and TRBJ2-7; D not certain. The CDR3 runs 12 residues. The ends were cut back, 6 bases at V and 7 bases at J, with 13 bases in the middle. Per germline, CDR1 MNHEY and CDR2 SVGEGT. The CDR3 protein is CASSPPQREQYF. CDR3 nucleotides: TGTGCCAGCAGCCCGCCACAAAGAGAGCAGTACTTC.

This clonotype was seen more than once but under ten times. This chain joins TRBV7-6 and TRBJ2-5; TRBD2 aligns across 15 bases. Germline V gene lookup returns CDR1 SGHVS and CDR2 FNYEAQ. J was trimmed by 1 base and V by 3 bases; bases with no gene match: 3. This CDR3 region has 17 residues. CDR3 in DNA: TGTGCCAGCAGCTTGGGACTAGCGGGGGGCCTCCAAGAGACCCAGTACTTC. Its protein product is CASSLGLAGGLQETQYF.

This clonotype is labeled medium-sized. The V gene is TRBV6-5, the J gene TRBJ2-7, with no clear D. With 3 bases removed from V and 3 bases from J, the gap between germline ends came to 3 bases. Germline lookup yields CDR1 MNHEY and CDR2 SVGAGI. The CDR3 runs 11 residues. The CDR3, as DNA: TGTGCCAGCAGTTATAACTACGAGCAGTACTTC. It is translated as CASSYNYEQYF.

This clonotype qualifies as medium-sized. The chain joins TRBV27 to TRBJ1-1; 7 bases are a match to TRBD1. Germline lookup yields CDR1 MNHEY and CDR2 SMNVEV (reference sequence). CDR3 length: 13 residues. The J segment lost 11 bases and the V segment lost 5 bases, leaving 11 bases of the junction unmatched. In DNA, the CDR3 is TGTGCCAGCAGTAGCCACAGGGGCGGTTGGGCTTTCTTT. Protein product: CASSSHRGGWAFF.

The chain uses TRBV29-1 and TRBJ2-3; TRBD2 matches at 13 bases. The CDR3 is made up of 16 amino acids. Germline-derived CDR1 and CDR2 are SQVTM and ANQGSEA. Germline trimming cut 0 bases from V and 9 bases from J; bases unmatched to any gene: 9. The CDR3 DNA sequence: TGCAGCGTTGAAGATGGCGTGGGACTAGCGGGAAACACGCAGTATTTT. It specifies CSVEDGVGLAGNTQYF.

This clonotype was counted a few times. One end of the junction fails to match germline, which may point to a read error. The chain links TRBV4-3 to TRBJ2-2, with a weak D call TRBD1 (6 bases). The CDR3 sequence is 19 residues long. Germline lookup yields CDR1 LGHNA and CDR2 YSLEER. The CDR3 DNA is TGTGCCAGCAGCCAGGCCAAGGTAGACAGGATGGAGAACACCGGGGAGCTGTTTTTT. It translates to CASSQAKVDRMENTGELFF.

V usage is TRBV6-2 or TRBV6-3 and J usage is TRBJ2-1, with 7 bases matching TRBD1. The CDR3 consists of 15 residues. V lost 2 bases and J lost 4; bases outside the gene matches: 5. CDR1 is MNHEY, CDR2 SVGEGT, per germline. CDR3 nucleotide sequence: TGTGCCAGCAGTTACCCCGGACAGGCTTACAATGAGCAGTTCTTC. Translation gives CASSYPGQAYNEQFF.

This clonotype rates as medium-sized. This chain uses TRBV5-4 with TRBJ2-7; TRBD1 aligns across 8 bases. The V and J ends lost 2 bases and 2 bases, in that order; junction bases with no gene match: 6. Per the germline V gene, CDR1 is SGHNT and CDR2 is YYREEE (reference sequence). The CDR3 is 15 residues long. CDR3 residues: CASSLGQGKTYEQYF. The CDR3 DNA reads TGTGCCAGCAGCTTAGGACAGGGAAAGACCTACGAGCAGTACTTC.

A word on this clonotype: This may stem from a read error, because a much larger clone lies one nucleotide away. The chain carries TRBV5-6 and TRBJ2-5; TRBD2 matches 10 bases. The CDR3 runs to 15 residues. The germline V gene has CDR1 SGHDT and CDR2 YYEEEE. Germline trimming cut 1 base from V and 6 bases from J; bases unmatched to any gene: 6. This chain's CDR3 is CASSLNASGRKTQYF. CDR3 coding DNA: TGTGCCAGCAGCTTGAACGCTAGCGGGAGAAAGACCCAGTACTTC.

This clonotype was seen more than once but under ten times. V gene TRBV28 combines with J gene TRBJ1-1; D not resolved. Per the germline V gene, CDR1 is MDHEN and CDR2 is SYDVKM. The CDR3 is made up of 12 amino acids. Trimming pared 4 bases from V and 5 bases from J, leaving 8 bases between. As DNA, the CDR3 is TGTGCCAGCAGTTCGCTCCGGACTGAAGCTTTCTTT. Its protein product is CASSSLRTEAFF.